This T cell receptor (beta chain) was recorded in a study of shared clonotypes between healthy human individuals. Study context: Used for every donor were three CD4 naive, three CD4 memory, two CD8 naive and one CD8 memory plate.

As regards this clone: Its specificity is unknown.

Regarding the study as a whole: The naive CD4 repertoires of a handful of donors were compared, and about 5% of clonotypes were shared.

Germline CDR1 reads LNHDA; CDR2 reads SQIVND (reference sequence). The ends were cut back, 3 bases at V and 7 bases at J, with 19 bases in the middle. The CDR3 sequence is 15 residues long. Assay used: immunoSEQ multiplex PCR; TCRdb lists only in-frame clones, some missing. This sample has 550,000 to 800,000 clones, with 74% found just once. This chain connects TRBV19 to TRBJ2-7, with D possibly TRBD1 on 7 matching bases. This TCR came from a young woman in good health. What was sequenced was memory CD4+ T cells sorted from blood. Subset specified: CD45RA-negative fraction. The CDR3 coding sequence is TGTGCCAGTAGTATTGGGGGGACAGATCTGGGAGAGCAGTACTTC. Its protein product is CASSIGGTDLGEQYF.